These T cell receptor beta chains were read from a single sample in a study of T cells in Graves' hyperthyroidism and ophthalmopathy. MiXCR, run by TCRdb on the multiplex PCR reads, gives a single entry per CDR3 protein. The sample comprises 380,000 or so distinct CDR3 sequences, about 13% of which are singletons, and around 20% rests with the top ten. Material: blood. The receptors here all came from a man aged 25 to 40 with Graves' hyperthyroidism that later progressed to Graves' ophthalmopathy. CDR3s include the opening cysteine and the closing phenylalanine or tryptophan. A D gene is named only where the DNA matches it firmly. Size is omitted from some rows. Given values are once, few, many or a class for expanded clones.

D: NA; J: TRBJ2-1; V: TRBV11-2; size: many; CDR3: CASSLRVDYRDSYNEQFF; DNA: TGTGCCAGCAGCTTGAGGGTGGATTACAGGGACTCCTACAATGAGCAGTTCTTC
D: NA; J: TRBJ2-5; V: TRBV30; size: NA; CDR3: CAWSDRTRYFSVRGGETQYF; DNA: TGTGCCTGGAGTGACCGTACCCGATATTTTTCGGTTAGGGGTGGAGAGACCCAGTACTTC
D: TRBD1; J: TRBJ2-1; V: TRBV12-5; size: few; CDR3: CASGLVVDRGRDEQFF; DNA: TGTGCTAGTGGTTTGGTCGTAGACAGGGGACGCGATGAGCAGTTCTTC
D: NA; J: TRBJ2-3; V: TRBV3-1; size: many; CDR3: CASSQEGNTQYF; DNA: TGTGCCAGCAGCCAAGAGGGGAATACGCAGTATTTT
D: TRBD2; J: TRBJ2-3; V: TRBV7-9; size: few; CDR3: CASSLLRGGRGDTQYF; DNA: TGTGCCAGCAGCTTATTGCGGGGGGGCCGAGGAGATACGCAGTATTTT
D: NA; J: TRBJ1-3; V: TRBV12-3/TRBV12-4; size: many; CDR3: CASSLGASGNTIYF; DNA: TGTGCCAGCAGTCTCGGGGCCTCTGGAAACACCATATATTTT
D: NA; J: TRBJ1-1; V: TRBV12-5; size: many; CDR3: CASGLGLTEAFF; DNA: TGTGCTAGTGGCTTGGGACTTACTGAAGCTTTCTTT
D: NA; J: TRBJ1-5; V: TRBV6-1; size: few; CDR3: CASSEGGSLNQPQHF; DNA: TGTGCCAGCAGTGAAGGGGGAAGCCTAAATCAGCCCCAGCATTTT
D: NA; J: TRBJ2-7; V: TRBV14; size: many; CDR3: CASSHFKGRTGEQYF; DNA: TGTGCCAGCAGCCATTTTAAGGGGAGGACGGGCGAGCAGTACTTC
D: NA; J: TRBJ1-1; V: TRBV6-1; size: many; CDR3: CASSEGVGGANTEAFF; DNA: TGTGCCAGCAGTGAAGGAGTTGGGGGGGCGAACACTGAAGCTTTCTTT
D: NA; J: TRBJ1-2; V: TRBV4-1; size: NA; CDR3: CASSQVGRTNYGYTF; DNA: TGCGCCAGCAGCCAAGTAGGCCGTACTAACTATGGCTACACCTTC
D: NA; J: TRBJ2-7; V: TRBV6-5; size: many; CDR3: CASSYSGSLSSYEQYF; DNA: TGTGCCAGCAGTTACTCGGGCAGCTTAAGCTCCTACGAGCAGTACTTC
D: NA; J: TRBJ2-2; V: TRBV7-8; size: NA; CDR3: CASTERRAGNTGELFF; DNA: TGTGCCAGCACCGAAAGACGGGCGGGGAACACCGGGGAGCTGTTTTTT
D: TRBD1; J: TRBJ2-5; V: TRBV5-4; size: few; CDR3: CASSQGRQGQETQYF; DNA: TGTGCCAGCAGCCAAGGCCGACAGGGACAAGAGACCCAGTACTTC
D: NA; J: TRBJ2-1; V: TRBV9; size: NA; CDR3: CASSGGASNEQFF; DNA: TGTGCCAGCAGCGGGGGGGCCTCCAATGAGCAGTTCTTC
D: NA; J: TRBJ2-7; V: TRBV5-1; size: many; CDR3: CASSLYGSSYEQYF; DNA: TGCGCCAGCAGCTTGTACGGGAGCTCCTACGAGCAGTACTTC
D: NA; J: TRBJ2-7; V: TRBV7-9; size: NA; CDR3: CAILIPGQYAYEQYF; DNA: TGTGCCATCCTTATACCGGGACAATATGCCTACGAGCAGTACTTC
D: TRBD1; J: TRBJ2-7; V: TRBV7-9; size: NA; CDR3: CASSRDSPNEQYF; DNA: TGTGCCAGCAGCCGGGACAGTCCTAACGAGCAGTACTTC
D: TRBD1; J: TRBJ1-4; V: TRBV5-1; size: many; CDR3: CASSGRTGGSEKLFF; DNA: TGCGCCAGCAGCGGACGGACAGGGGGCTCTGAAAAACTGTTTTTT
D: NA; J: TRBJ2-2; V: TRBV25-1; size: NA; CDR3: CASSDWENTGELFF; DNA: TGTGCCAGCAGTGACTGGGAAAACACCGGGGAGCTGTTTTTT
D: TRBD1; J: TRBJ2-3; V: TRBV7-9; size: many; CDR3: CASRRGGEVADTQYF; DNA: TGTGCCAGCAGACGAGGGGGCGAAGTCGCAGATACGCAGTATTTT
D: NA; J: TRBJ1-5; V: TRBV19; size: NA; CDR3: CASSEQGYLQPQHF; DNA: TGTGCCAGTAGTGAACAGGGCTATTTACAGCCCCAGCATTTT
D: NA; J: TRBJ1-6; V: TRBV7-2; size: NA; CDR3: CASSPTARGGGSPLHF; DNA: TGTGCCAGCAGCCCAACCGCCCGGGGAGGGGGTTCACCCCTCCACTTT
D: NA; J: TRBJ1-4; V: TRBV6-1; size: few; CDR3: CASSSTGRTNEKLFF; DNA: TGTGCCAGCAGTTCCACAGGGAGGACTAATGAAAAACTGTTTTTT
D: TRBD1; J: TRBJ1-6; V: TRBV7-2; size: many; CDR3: CASSLTGGFSYNSPLHF; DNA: TGTGCCAGCAGCTTAACAGGGGGCTTTTCCTATAATTCACCCCTCCACTTT
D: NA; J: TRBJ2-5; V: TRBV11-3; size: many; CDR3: CASSGRRSSDGLETQYF; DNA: TGTGCCAGCAGCGGCCGGCGGTCTAGCGATGGGCTAGAGACCCAGTACTTC
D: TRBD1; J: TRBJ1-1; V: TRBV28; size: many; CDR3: CASSFSDRGRSTEAFF; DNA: TGTGCCAGCAGTTTTTCGGACAGGGGAAGGAGCACTGAAGCTTTCTTT
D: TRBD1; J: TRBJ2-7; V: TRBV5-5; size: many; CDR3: CASSQGRGQGREQYF; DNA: TGTGCCAGCAGCCAAGGCCGGGGACAGGGCCGAGAGCAGTACTTC
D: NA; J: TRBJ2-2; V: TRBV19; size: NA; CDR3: CASNPSLGNTGELFF; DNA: TGTGCCAGTAACCCCTCTCTAGGGAATACCGGGGAGCTGTTTTTT
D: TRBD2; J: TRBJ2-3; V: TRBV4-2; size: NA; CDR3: CASSQELAGDTDTQYF; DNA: TGTGCCAGCAGCCAAGAACTAGCGGGGGACACAGATACGCAGTATTTT
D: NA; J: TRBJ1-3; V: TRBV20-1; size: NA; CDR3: CSARAHGGSGNTIYF; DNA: TGCAGTGCTAGAGCTCACGGGGGTTCTGGAAACACCATATATTTT
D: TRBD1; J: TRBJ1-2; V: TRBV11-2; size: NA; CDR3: CASSSPPPGQGGYGYTF; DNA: TGTGCCAGCAGCTCCCCACCGCCGGGACAGGGCGGCTATGGCTACACCTTC
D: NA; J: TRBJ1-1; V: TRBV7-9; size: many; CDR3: CASSLGGGVPTEAFF; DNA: TGTGCCAGCAGCTTAGGGGGCGGGGTTCCCACTGAAGCTTTCTTT